Shown below are 26 T cell receptor beta chains from a single sample sequenced in a study of blood T cells in healthy people across ages. Alongside a J-beta primer mix, a sample-barcoded 5' primer served in a second PCR lasting roughly 7 to 11 cycles. TCRdb itself ran the 5' RACE reads through MiXCR, one entry per CDR3 protein. The table lists about 680,000 distinct CDR3 sequences, approximately 49% of them singletons. The source material was blood. Source of these receptors: a woman aged 55-69 years in good health.

The sample holds a few counts of this clonotype. The gene calls are TRBV30 and TRBJ2-7, with 7 bases aligning to TRBD1. The CDR3 runs to 13 residues. Trimming took 4 bases from V and 6 from J; bases not matched to a gene: 9. Germline values: CDR1 GTSNPN, CDR2 SVGIG (reference sequence). The CDR3 DNA reads TGTGCCTGGAAACGACAGGGATCGAGCGAGCAGTACTTC. This codes for CAWKRQGSSEQYF.

With regard to this clonotype: A single base separates this from a much larger clone, so it may be a read error. The chain has TRBV15 and TRBJ2-1, with D possibly being TRBD2 (5 bases). This CDR3 spans 14 amino acids. Germline V gene data show CDR1 as LNHNV and CDR2 as YYDKDF (reference sequence). This CDR3 reads CAASRVGADNEQFF. The CDR3 DNA follows: TGTGCCGCCAGCAGAGTCGGAGCGGACAATGAGCAGTTCTTC.

The genes are TRBV20-1 and TRBJ2-7; 8 bases line up with TRBD2. CDR3 length equals 13 residues. After removal of 4 bases from V and 0 bases from J, the junction contained 2 bases not matched to a gene. Germline CDR1 and CDR2: DFQATT and SNEGSKA (reference sequence). CDR3 nucleotides: TGCAGTGCTATCAGCGGGAGCTCCTACGAGCAGTACTTC. Its protein is CSAISGSSYEQYF.

The chain links TRBV27 to TRBJ2-1; D is possibly TRBD1 (6 bases). V shed 6 bases and J shed 0 bases, with 15 bases lying between them. CDR3 size: 16 residues. CDR1 is MNHEY and CDR2 is SMNVEV in the germline V gene (reference sequence). The CDR3 loop reads CASSWDIQSSYNEQFF. The CDR3 coding sequence is TGTGCCAGCAGCTGGGACATCCAAAGCTCCTACAATGAGCAGTTCTTC.

This clonotype was observed a handful of times. This chain connects TRBV4-2 to TRBJ2-7; D is uncertain. The CDR3 is made up of 15 amino acids. Trimming removed 4 bases from V and 0 bases from J, with 13 bases in between. Germline-derived CDR1 and CDR2 are LGHNA and YNFKEQ. The CDR3, as DNA: TGTGCCAGCAGCCCGACACGGTCGAGCTCCTACGAGCAGTACTTC. Its translation: CASSPTRSSSYEQYF.

The chain combines TRBV6-6 with TRBJ1-2; TRBD1 aligns across 8 bases. CDR1 MNHNY and CDR2 SVGAGI come from the germline V gene (reference sequence). The CDR3 consists of 14 residues. The ends lost 5 bases at V and 2 bases at J; junction bases unmatched: 4. CDR3 sequence (DNA): TGTGCCAGCAGTCGGGGACAGGTCAACTATGGCTACACCTTC. Encoded protein: CASSRGQVNYGYTF.

This clonotype was seen once. V usage is TRBV6-2 or TRBV6-3 and J usage is TRBJ2-7; perhaps TRBD1 as D (6 bases). CDR1 and CDR2 from the germline V gene are MNHEY and SVGEGT. This CDR3 comprises 17 residues. Trimming took off 2 bases at V and 7 bases at J, with 24 bases between the two ends. The CDR3 nucleotides are TGTGCCAGCAGTTACCCTCAGGGGCGCCTAGGATACAATGAGCAGTACTTC. Residues: CASSYPQGRLGYNEQYF.

The chain is built from TRBV7-3 and TRBJ1-4; D unclear. CDR1 is SGHTA and CDR2 is FQGTGA in the germline V gene. This CDR3 spans 15 amino acids. Deletions cut 5 bases from V and 8 bases from J, with 18 bases between. In DNA form, the CDR3 reads TGTGCCAGCAGCCCTAGTGGCAGGTCGGAAGAAAAACTGTTTTTT. Its protein is CASSPSGRSEEKLFF.

The V call is TRBV20-1, the J call TRBJ2-7; the D gene is possibly TRBD1 (5 bases). Between the trimmed V and J ends, which lost 3 bases and 6 bases, there was a span of 15 bases. There are 13 residues in the CDR3. Per germline, CDR1 DFQATT and CDR2 SNEGSKA (reference sequence). The chain's CDR3 is CSARQTQAGEQYF. The CDR3 coding sequence is TGCAGTGCTAGGCAGACACAGGCCGGCGAGCAGTACTTC.

The V and J genes are TRBV20-1 and TRBJ2-1, with D possibly matching TRBD1 (6 bases). The CDR3 has 14 residues. Germline V gives CDR1 DFQATT, CDR2 SNEGSKA (reference sequence). V was shortened by 5 bases and J by 6 bases, with 17 bases between the two germline ends. The DNA for the CDR3 is TGCAGTGCTCCAAACCTCAGGGGTCCCAATGAGCAGTTCTTC. Translation: CSAPNLRGPNEQFF.

This clonotype has more than one count but fewer than ten. The CDR3 here is CASSPGRNSGANVLTF. DNA of the CDR3: TGTGCCAGCAGCCCGGGACGGAACTCTGGGGCCAACGTCCTGACTTTC. The V gene is TRBV2, the J gene TRBJ2-6; the D gene could be TRBD1 or TRBD2 (5 bases each). Germline V CDR1 and CDR2: SNHLY, FYNNEI. Trimming removed 6 bases from V and 0 bases from J, with 12 bases in between. The CDR3 loop spans 16 amino acids.

The chain has TRBV29-1 and TRBJ2-5, with D possibly TRBD2 on 6 matching bases. V lost 5 bases and J lost 5, with 12 bases in between. Looked up from germline, CDR1 is SQVTM and CDR2 is ANQGSEA. The CDR3 runs 12 residues. CDR3 region: CSVRSGSETQYF. DNA of the CDR3: TGCAGCGTTCGTTCCGGGAGTGAGACCCAGTACTTC.

The chain joins TRBV11-3 to TRBJ2-7; a weak D match, TRBD2 (5 bases). Germline assignment: CDR1 SGHNT and CDR2 YENEEA. The CDR3 loop spans 14 amino acids. V dropped 0 bases and J dropped 10 bases, with 16 bases sitting between them. CDR3: CASSLDTFSGRQYF. For the CDR3, the DNA is TGTGCCAGCAGCTTAGATACATTCAGCGGCAGACAGTACTTC.

Comments on this clonotype: One base away lies a much larger clone, so this may be a sequencing read error. The chain links TRBV12-3 or TRBV12-4 to TRBJ2-7; TRBD1 is a possible D gene (6 bases). CDR3 size: 13 residues. The V end was cut by 8 bases, the J end by 5 bases, with 16 bases between. Here the CDR3 DNA reads TGTGCCAGCGGGAAGGGCAGGGGAAACGAGCAGTACTTC. Translation: CASGKGRGNEQYF.

This clonotype showed up many times. The DNA of the CDR3 is TGTGCCAGCAGTCCGAGCGGGGTGAGCGAGCAGTACTTC. Its translation is CASSPSGVSEQYF. This chain connects TRBV28 to TRBJ2-7; TRBD2 agrees at 7 bases. This CDR3 has 13 residues. CDR1 is MDHEN, CDR2 SYDVKM, per germline. The V segment lost 5 bases and the J segment 6 bases; nucleotides outside the gene matches: 7.

The chain combines TRBV7-9 with TRBJ1-1, with 8 bases that match TRBD1. J gave up 6 bases and V 5 bases, and 5 bases lay outside the gene matches. The CDR3 has 13 residues. Per the germline V gene, CDR1 is SEHNR and CDR2 is FQNEAQ (reference sequence). As DNA, the CDR3 is TGTGCCAGCAGCCCTACACAGGGGGCTGAAGCTTTCTTT. Amino acid sequence: CASSPTQGAEAFF.

The gene calls are TRBV30 and TRBJ2-3; D remains unclear. Germline V gives CDR1 GTSNPN, CDR2 SVGIG (reference sequence). The CDR3 runs to 12 residues. Deletions cut 3 bases from V and 4 bases from J, with 8 bases between. CDR3 nucleotides: TGTGCCTGGAGCGGTGGCCCAGATACGCAGTATTTT. Translating it yields CAWSGGPDTQYF.

This clonotype was found a few times. This sequence joins TRBV20-1 and TRBJ2-4, with 13 nucleotides matching TRBD2. Judging by the DNA end, TRBJ2-7 fits better; the J call may be wrong. Per the germline V gene, CDR1 is DFQATT and CDR2 is SNEGSKA (reference sequence). The CDR3 covers 15 residues. CDR3 bases: TGCAGTGTCCAACTAGGGACTAGCGGGACCTACGAGCAGTACTTC. Translating gives CSVQLGTSGTYEQYF.

CDR3 protein: CASSLKPREGTSGSYNEQFF. Written as DNA, the CDR3 is TGTGCCAGCAGCTTAAAACCGCGGGAAGGGACTAGCGGTTCCTACAATGAGCAGTTCTTC. This chain uses TRBV7-3 with TRBJ2-1; TRBD2 matches 11 bases. CDR3 length equals 20 residues. The ends lost 1 base at V and 1 base at J; junction bases unmatched: 12. Germline V gene sequence: CDR1 SGHTA, CDR2 FQGTGA.

This clonotype has only a few counts. J is TRBJ2-7 and V is TRBV5-1; D is possibly TRBD2 (6 bases). The germline gives CDR1 SGHRS, CDR2 YFSETQ. CDR3 length: 15 residues. The V end lost 0 bases, the J end lost 7 bases, and 17 bases lay between the germline ends. CDR3 sequence (DNA): TGCGCCAGCAGCTTGGGGGCCAACTCGGCGGGGGAGCAGTACTTC. It specifies CASSLGANSAGEQYF.

This chain links TRBV27 with TRBJ2-7; D may match TRBD1 or TRBD2 (5 bases each). This CDR3 contains 15 residues. Germline V gene lookup returns CDR1 MNHEY and CDR2 SMNVEV (reference sequence). V was clipped by 3 bases and J by 3 bases, with 15 bases between them. The CDR3 nucleotides read TGTGCCAGCAGTTTCCTTGGGGGTTCGGTCTACGAGCAGTACTTC. Its translation: CASSFLGGSVYEQYF.

The chain couples TRBV4-1 to TRBJ2-7, with 10 bases identical to TRBD2. Judging by the DNA end, TRBJ2-5 fits better; the J call may be wrong. Germline CDR1 reads MGHRA; CDR2 reads YSYEKL. This CDR3 has 16 amino acids. The CDR3 loop is CASSQGLAGGSETQYF. Written as DNA, the CDR3 is TGCGCCAGCAGCCAAGGCTTAGCGGGAGGTTCGGAGACCCAGTACTTC.

This clonotype occurred once. This sequence joins TRBV5-6 and TRBJ1-6; D remains ambiguous. Germline assignment: CDR1 SGHDT and CDR2 YYEEEE. CDR3 length: 14 amino acids. Trimming took off 0 bases at V and 7 bases at J, with 8 bases between the two ends. This chain's CDR3 is CASSLVGPNSPLHF. Written as DNA, the CDR3 is TGTGCCAGCAGCTTGGTAGGACCGAATTCACCCCTCCACTTT.

Concerning this clonotype: One junction end disagrees with the germline gene, perhaps due to a read error. The rearrangement uses TRBV5-1 and TRBJ2-3; 7 bases line up with TRBD2. Germline assignment: CDR1 SGHRS and CDR2 YFSETQ. The CDR3 contains 12 residues. The CDR3 protein is CAGRAGVDTQYF. As DNA, the CDR3 is TGCGCCGGCAGGGCGGGGGTAGATACGCAGTATTTT.

V usage is TRBV20-1 and J usage is TRBJ2-5, with a possible D match to TRBD2 (5 bases). Judging by the DNA end, TRBJ2-7 fits better; the J call may be wrong. Germline V CDR1 and CDR2: DFQATT, SNEGSKA (reference sequence). The CDR3 is 12 residues long. The CDR3 nucleotides read TGCAGTGCGTCGGGCGCGGGCTACGAGCAGTACTTC. Encoded protein: CSASGAGYEQYF.

The V and J genes are TRBV27 and TRBJ2-5; D gene ambiguous. The DNA end favors TRBJ2-7, so the J call may be wrong. Germline-derived CDR1 and CDR2 are MNHEY and SMNVEV (reference sequence). CDR3 length: 13 amino acids. CDR3 sequence reads: CASSLGPHYEQYF. For the CDR3, the DNA is TGTGCCAGCAGTCTCGGACCCCACTACGAGCAGTACTTC.